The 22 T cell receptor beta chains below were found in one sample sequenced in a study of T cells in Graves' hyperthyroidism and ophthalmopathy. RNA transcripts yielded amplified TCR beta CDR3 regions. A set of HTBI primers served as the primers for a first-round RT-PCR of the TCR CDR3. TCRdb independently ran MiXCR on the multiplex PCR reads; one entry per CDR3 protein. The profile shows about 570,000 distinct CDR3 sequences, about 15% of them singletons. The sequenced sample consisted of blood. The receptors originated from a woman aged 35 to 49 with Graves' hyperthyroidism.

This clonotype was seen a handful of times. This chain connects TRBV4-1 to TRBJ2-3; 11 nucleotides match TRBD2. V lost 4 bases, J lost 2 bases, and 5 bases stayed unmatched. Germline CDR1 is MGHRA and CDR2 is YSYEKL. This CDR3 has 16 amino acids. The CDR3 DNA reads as TGCGCCAGCAGCCTTGGGACTAGCGGAGCCACAGATACGCAGTATTTT. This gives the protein CASSLGTSGATDTQYF.

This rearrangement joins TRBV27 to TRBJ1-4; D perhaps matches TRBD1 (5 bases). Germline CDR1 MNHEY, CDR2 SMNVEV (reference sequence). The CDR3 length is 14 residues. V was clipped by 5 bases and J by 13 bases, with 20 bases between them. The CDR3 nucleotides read TGTGCCAGCAGTACTACCGGGACCCTCCAAGGACTGTTTTTT. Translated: CASSTTGTLQGLFF.

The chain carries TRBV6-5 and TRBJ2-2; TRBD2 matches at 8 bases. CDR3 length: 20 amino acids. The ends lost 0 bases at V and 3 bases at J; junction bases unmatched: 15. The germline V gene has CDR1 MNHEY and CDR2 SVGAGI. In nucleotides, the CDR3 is TGTGCCAGCAGTTACTCGATGGCAGGGACTAGGGGAGGGGACACCGGGGAGCTGTTTTTT. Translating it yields CASSYSMAGTRGGDTGELFF.

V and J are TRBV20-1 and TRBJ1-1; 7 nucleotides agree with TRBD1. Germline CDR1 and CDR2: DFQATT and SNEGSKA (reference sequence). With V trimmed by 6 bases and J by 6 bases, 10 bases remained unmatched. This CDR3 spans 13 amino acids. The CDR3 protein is CSADTGAGAEAFF. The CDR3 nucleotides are TGCAGTGCGGATACAGGGGCTGGCGCTGAAGCTTTCTTT.

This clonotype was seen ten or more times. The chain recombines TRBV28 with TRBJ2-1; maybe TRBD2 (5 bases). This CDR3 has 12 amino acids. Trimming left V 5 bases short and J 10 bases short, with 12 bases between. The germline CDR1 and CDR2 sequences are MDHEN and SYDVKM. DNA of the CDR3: TGTGCCAGCAGTCCCACTAGGGAAGAGCAGTTCTTC. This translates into CASSPTREEQFF.

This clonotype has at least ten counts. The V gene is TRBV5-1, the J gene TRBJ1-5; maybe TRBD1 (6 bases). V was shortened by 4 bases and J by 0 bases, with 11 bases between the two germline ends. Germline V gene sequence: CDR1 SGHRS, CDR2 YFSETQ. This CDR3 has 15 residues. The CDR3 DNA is TGCGCCAGCAGCCAACAGGGTTATAGCAATCAGCCCCAGCATTTT. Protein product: CASSQQGYSNQPQHF.

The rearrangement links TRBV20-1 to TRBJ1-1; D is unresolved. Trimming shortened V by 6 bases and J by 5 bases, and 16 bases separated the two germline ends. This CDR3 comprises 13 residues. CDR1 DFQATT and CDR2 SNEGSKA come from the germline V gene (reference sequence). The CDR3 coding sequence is TGCAGTGCCCCGGGGAGGAGTAGGACTGAAGCTTTCTTT. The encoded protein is CSAPGRSRTEAFF.

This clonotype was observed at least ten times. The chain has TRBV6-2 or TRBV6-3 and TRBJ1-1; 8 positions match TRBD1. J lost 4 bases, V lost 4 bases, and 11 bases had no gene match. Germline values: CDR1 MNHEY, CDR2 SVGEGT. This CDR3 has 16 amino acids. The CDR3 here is CASSWGTGILGTEAFF. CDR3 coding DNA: TGTGCCAGCAGTTGGGGGACAGGTATCCTCGGCACTGAAGCTTTCTTT.

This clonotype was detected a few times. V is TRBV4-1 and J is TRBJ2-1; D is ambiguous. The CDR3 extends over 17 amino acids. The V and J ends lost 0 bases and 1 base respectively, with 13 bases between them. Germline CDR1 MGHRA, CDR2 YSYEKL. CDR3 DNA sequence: TGCGCCAGCAGCCAAGATGTGGGTAGCTTGTCCTACAATGAGCAGTTCTTC. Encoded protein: CASSQDVGSLSYNEQFF.

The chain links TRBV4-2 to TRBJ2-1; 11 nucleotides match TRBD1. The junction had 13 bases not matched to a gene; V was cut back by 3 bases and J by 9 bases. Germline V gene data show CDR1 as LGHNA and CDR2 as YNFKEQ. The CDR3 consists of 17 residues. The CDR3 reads CASSQEPPDRGRGEQFF. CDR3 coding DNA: TGTGCCAGCAGCCAGGAGCCCCCGGACAGGGGGCGAGGTGAGCAGTTCTTC.

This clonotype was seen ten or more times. CDR3 region: CSAKKGYSNQPQHF. The CDR3 nucleotides are TGCAGTGCTAAAAAGGGCTATAGCAATCAGCCCCAGCATTTT. The V call is TRBV20-1, the J call TRBJ1-5; D gene ambiguous. Germline CDR1 is DFQATT and CDR2 is SNEGSKA (reference sequence). With 4 bases removed from V and 0 bases from J, the gap between germline ends came to 10 bases. CDR3 length equals 14 residues.

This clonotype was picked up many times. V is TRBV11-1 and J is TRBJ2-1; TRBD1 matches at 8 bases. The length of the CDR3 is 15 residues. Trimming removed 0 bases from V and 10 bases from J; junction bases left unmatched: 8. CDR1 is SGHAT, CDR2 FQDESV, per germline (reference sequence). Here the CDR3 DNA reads TGTGCCAGCAGCTTAGCGTCAGGGGGCCAAGGGGAGCAGTTCTTC. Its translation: CASSLASGGQGEQFF.

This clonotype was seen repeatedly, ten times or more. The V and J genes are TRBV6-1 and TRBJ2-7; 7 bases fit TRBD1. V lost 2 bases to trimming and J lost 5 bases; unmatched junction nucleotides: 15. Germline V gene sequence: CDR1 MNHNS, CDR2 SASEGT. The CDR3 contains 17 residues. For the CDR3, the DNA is TGTGCCAGCAGTGAACGTTCCGGAGGACAGGCGGTCAACGAGCAGTACTTC. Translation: CASSERSGGQAVNEQYF.

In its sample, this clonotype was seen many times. As DNA, the CDR3 is TGCAGTGCCGAGGGACTAGCGGGAGCCTTTGATGAGCAGTTCTTC. As protein: CSAEGLAGAFDEQFF. The chain links TRBV20-1 to TRBJ2-1; 14 bases fit TRBD2. With 6 bases clipped from V and 8 bases from J, the junction kept 9 bases outside the gene matches. The V gene's germline CDR1 is DFQATT and CDR2 SNEGSKA (reference sequence). This CDR3 is built from 15 residues.

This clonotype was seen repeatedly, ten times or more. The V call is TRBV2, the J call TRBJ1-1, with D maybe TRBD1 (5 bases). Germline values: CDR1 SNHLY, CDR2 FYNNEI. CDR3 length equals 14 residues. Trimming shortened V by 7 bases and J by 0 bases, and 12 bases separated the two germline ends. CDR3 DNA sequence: TGTGCCAGCAAAGGACAAGGATTGAACACTGAAGCTTTCTTT. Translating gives CASKGQGLNTEAFF.

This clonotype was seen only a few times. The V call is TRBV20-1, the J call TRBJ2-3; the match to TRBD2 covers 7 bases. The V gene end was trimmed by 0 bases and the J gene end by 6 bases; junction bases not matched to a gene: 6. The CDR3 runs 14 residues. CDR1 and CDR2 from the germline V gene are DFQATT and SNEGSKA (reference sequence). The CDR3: CSARDPGRWDTQYF. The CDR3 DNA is TGCAGTGCTAGAGATCCCGGGAGGTGGGATACGCAGTATTTT.

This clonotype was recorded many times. CDR3 region: CSARWSSGANVLTF. CDR3 sequence (DNA): TGCAGTGCTAGATGGAGTTCTGGGGCCAACGTCCTGACTTTC. The chain carries TRBV20-1 and TRBJ2-6; D not resolved. The germline V gene has CDR1 DFQATT and CDR2 SNEGSKA (reference sequence). This CDR3 comprises 14 residues. The ends were cut back, 2 bases at V and 1 base at J, with 6 bases in the middle.

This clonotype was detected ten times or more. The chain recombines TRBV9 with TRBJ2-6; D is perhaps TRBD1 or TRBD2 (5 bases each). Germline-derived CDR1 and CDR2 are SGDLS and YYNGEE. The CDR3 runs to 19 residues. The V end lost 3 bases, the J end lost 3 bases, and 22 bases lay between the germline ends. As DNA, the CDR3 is TGTGCCAGCAGCGAGTCCCCGGGACCGGTAATTGGTGGGGCCAACGTCCTGACTTTC. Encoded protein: CASSESPGPVIGGANVLTF.

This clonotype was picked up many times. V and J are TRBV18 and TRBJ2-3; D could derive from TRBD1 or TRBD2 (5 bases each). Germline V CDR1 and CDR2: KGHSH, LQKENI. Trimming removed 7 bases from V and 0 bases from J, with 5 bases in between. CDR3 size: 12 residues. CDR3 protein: CASWDSTDTQYF. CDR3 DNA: TGTGCCAGCTGGGACAGCACAGATACGCAGTATTTT.

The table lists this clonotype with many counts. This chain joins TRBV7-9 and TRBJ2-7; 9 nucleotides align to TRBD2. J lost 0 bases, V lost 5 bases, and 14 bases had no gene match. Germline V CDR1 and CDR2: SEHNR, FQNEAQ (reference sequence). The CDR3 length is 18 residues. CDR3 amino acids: CASSPLTLTSGRSYEQYF. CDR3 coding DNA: TGTGCCAGCAGCCCGCTTACCCTCACTAGCGGGCGCTCCTACGAGCAGTACTTC.

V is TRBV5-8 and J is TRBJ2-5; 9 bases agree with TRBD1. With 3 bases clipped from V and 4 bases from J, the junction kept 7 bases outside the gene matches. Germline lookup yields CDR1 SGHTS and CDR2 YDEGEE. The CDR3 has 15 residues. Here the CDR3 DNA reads TGTGCCAGCAGCTCTTGGACAGGGGAGGTAGAGACCCAGTACTTC. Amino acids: CASSSWTGEVETQYF.

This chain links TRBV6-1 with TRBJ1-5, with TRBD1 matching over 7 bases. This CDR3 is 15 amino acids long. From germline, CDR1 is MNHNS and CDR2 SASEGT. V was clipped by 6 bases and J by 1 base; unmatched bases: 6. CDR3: CASSFGQASNQPQHF. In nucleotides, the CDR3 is TGTGCCAGCAGCTTCGGACAGGCAAGCAATCAGCCCCAGCATTTT.